Listed below are T cell receptor beta chains from one sample, sequenced in a study of blood T cells in healthy people across ages. TCRdb analysed the 5' RACE reads with MiXCR anew, one entry per CDR3 protein. This table holds 2 million or so distinct CDR3 sequences, approximately 50% found once. The sequenced material came from blood. Source of these receptors: a middle-aged woman in good health. CDR3s include the opening cysteine and the closing phenylalanine or tryptophan. The order of the fields is J gene, V gene, clone size, D gene, CDR3 protein, CDR3 DNA. D genes are given only for firm matches. Expanded clones are given a class, and other clones once, few, many or no size at all.

TRBJ2-1 | TRBV5-1 | NA | NA | CASRPLPAGTRYNEQFF | TGCGCCAGCAGACCACTGCCCGCCGGGACAAGGTACAATGAGCAGTTCTTC
TRBJ2-1 | TRBV20-1 | NA | TRBD2 | CSASSGLAGNEQFF | TGCAGTGCTAGTAGCGGACTAGCGGGGAATGAGCAGTTCTTC
TRBJ1-5 | TRBV20-1 | NA | NA | CSARSRGQPQHF | TGCAGTGCTAGGAGCAGGGGTCAGCCCCAGCATTTT
TRBJ2-5 | TRBV20-1 | NA | TRBD2 | CSATDSGGARETQYF | TGCAGTGCTACCGATAGCGGGGGGGCCCGGGAGACCCAGTACTTC
TRBJ2-7 | TRBV2 | NA | TRBD1 | CVSSESGQGVGSYEQYF | TGTGTCAGCAGTGAATCGGGACAGGGAGTTGGGTCCTACGAGCAGTACTTC
TRBJ1-5 | TRBV6-2/TRBV6-3 | few | NA | CASSTGRDQPQHF | TGTGCCAGCAGCACGGGACGGGATCAGCCCCAGCATTTT
TRBJ2-7 | TRBV7-7 | many | NA | CASSLQPAAEQYF | TGTGCTAGCAGCTTACAACCCGCGGCCGAGCAGTACTTC
TRBJ2-5 | TRBV6-2/TRBV6-3 | few | TRBD2 | CASRRVGLAVQETQYF | TGTGCCAGCAGACGAGTAGGACTAGCGGTGCAAGAGACCCAGTACTTC
TRBJ1-2 | TRBV28 | NA | NA | CASSLGQSNGYTF | TGTGCCAGCAGTTTGGGGCAGTCTAATGGCTACACCTTC
TRBJ2-3 | TRBV20-1 | few | NA | CSARGVYTDTQYF | TGCAGTGCTAGAGGAGTTTATACAGATACGCAGTATTTT
TRBJ1-2 | TRBV5-1 | NA | NA | CASSFGEHNGYTF | TGCGCCAGCAGCTTCGGAGAGCATAATGGCTACACCTTC
TRBJ2-3 | TRBV4-3 | few | TRBD2 | CASSRQVGLAGGTDTQYF | TGCGCCAGCAGCCGTCAAGTGGGACTAGCGGGGGGCACAGATACGCAGTATTTT
TRBJ1-2 | TRBV29-1 | NA | NA | CSVALSSVNYGYTF | TGCAGCGTTGCGCTCAGCAGCGTTAACTATGGCTACACCTTC
TRBJ1-2 | TRBV7-3 | few | NA | CASSEDNNYGYTF | TGTGCCAGCAGCGAAGACAATAACTATGGCTACACCTTC
TRBJ2-7 | TRBV11-1 | NA | NA | CAGSRLKGIGEQYF | TGTGCCGGCAGCCGATTAAAGGGGATTGGCGAGCAGTACTTC
TRBJ2-5 | TRBV29-1 | NA | NA | CSVGGRPKETQYF | TGCAGCGTTGGAGGACGCCCGAAAGAGACCCAGTACTTC
TRBJ1-6 | TRBV20-1 | NA | NA | CSARDRQVNSPLHF | TGCAGTGCTAGAGATCGCCAGGTCAATTCACCCCTCCACTTT
TRBJ2-7 | TRBV3-1 | NA | NA | CASSQRRNEQYF | TGTGCCAGCAGCCAGCGGCGCAACGAGCAGTACTTC
TRBJ2-1 | TRBV6-2/TRBV6-3 | NA | NA | CASNEGFEQFF | TGTGCCAGCAATGAGGGGTTCGAGCAGTTCTTC
TRBJ2-1 | TRBV5-1 | NA | TRBD2 | CASSLAKAGGPDEQFF | TGCGCCAGCAGCTTGGCAAAGGCGGGGGGGCCGGATGAGCAGTTCTTC
TRBJ2-5 | TRBV7-2 | NA | NA | CASSLAHRANQYF | TGTGCCAGCAGCTTAGCGCACAGGGCTAACCAGTACTTC
TRBJ1-2 | TRBV29-1 | NA | TRBD1 | CSADRGQDGYTF | TGCAGCGCTGACAGGGGGCAAGACGGCTACACCTTC
TRBJ2-7 | TRBV7-8 | few | NA | CASSLVQGPHEQYF | TGTGCCAGCAGCTTAGTTCAGGGACCCCACGAGCAGTACTTC
TRBJ1-1 | TRBV6-6 | NA | TRBD1 | CASSYRTGVDTEAFF | TGTGCCAGCAGTTATCGGACAGGGGTGGACACTGAAGCTTTCTTT
TRBJ2-7 | TRBV7-2 | few | NA | CASSSAVNSYEQYF | TGTGCCAGCAGCTCTGCGGTTAACTCCTACGAGCAGTACTTC
TRBJ1-5 | TRBV5-1 | NA | NA | CASSLDGAGNNQPQHF | TGCGCCAGCAGCTTGGACGGGGCAGGGAACAATCAGCCCCAGCATTTT
TRBJ2-7 | TRBV20-1 | few | NA | CSASGGRDNEQYF | TGCAGTGCTTCCGGGGGGCGCGATAACGAGCAGTACTTC
TRBJ2-6 | TRBV7-2 | NA | NA | CASSRGGVAGANVLTF | TGTGCCAGCAGCCGCGGAGGGGTAGCTGGGGCCAACGTCCTGACTTTC
TRBJ2-7 | TRBV19 | NA | NA | CASSIGGGTYEQYF | TGTGCCAGTAGTATAGGGGGCGGAACCTACGAGCAGTACTTC
TRBJ2-7 | TRBV21-1 | NA | NA | CASSRNRAYEQYF | TGTGCCAGCAGCAGAAACAGGGCCTACGAGCAGTACTTC
TRBJ2-3 | TRBV6-6 | NA | TRBD1 | CASSYTPGQETDTQYF | TGTGCCAGCAGTTATACCCCGGGACAGGAAACAGATACGCAGTATTTT
TRBJ2-1 | TRBV15 | few | NA | CATSRDWSYNEQFF | TGTGCCACCAGCAGAGACTGGTCCTACAATGAGCAGTTCTTC
TRBJ2-5 | TRBV28 | NA | TRBD2 | CASSLWSSGGTETQYF | TGTGCCAGCAGTCTATGGTCAAGCGGGGGGACAGAGACCCAGTACTTC
TRBJ2-1 | TRBV20-1 | few | NA | CSARPKPGGGQTSSYNEQFF | TGCAGTGCTAGGCCCAAACCGGGCGGAGGACAGACTAGCTCCTACAATGAGCAGTTCTTC
TRBJ2-3 | TRBV7-9 | NA | TRBD2 | CASSSRTSGGVTFTDTQYF | TGTGCCAGCAGCTCCCGGACTAGCGGGGGGGTTACTTTCACAGATACGCAGTATTTT
TRBJ1-4 | TRBV12-3/TRBV12-4 | NA | NA | CASSLRRLRGRTNEKLFF | TGTGCCAGCAGTTTAAGGAGACTCAGGGGCCGCACTAATGAAAAACTGTTTTTT
TRBJ2-5 | TRBV4-1 | NA | NA | CASSQDPVRGSRETQYF | TGCGCCAGCAGCCAAGATCCGGTACGGGGCAGTCGAGAGACCCAGTACTTC
TRBJ2-1 | TRBV7-3 | few | TRBD1 | CASSLTQGAHEQFF | TGTGCCAGCAGCTTGACTCAGGGGGCGCATGAGCAGTTCTTC
TRBJ2-7 | TRBV20-1 | NA | NA | CSAAGASYEQYF | TGCAGTGCTGCTGGGGCCTCCTACGAGCAGTACTTC
TRBJ2-5 | TRBV10-3 | many | TRBD1 | CAISESTGKETQYF | TGTGCCATCAGTGAGTCGACAGGGAAAGAGACCCAGTACTTC
TRBJ2-1 | TRBV28 | NA | NA | CASSSHPPGVTGTIQFF | TGTGCCAGCAGTTCCCACCCCCCGGGGGTTACAGGTACCATTCAGTTCTTC
TRBJ1-2 | TRBV2 | few | TRBD1 | CASSPNRGRNYGYTF | TGTGCCAGCAGTCCAAACAGGGGGCGTAACTATGGCTACACCTTC
TRBJ1-6 | TRBV5-5 | NA | TRBD1 | CASTRQGTYNSPLHF | TGTGCCAGCACCCGACAGGGGACCTATAATTCACCCCTCCACTTT
TRBJ1-2 | TRBV12-3/TRBV12-4 | NA | TRBD1 | CASSLSVRTGEGYTF | TGTGCCAGCAGTTTATCTGTGAGGACAGGGGAAGGCTACACCTTC
TRBJ2-7 | TRBV15 | NA | TRBD2 | CATSRAHSGGELDEQYF | TGTGCCACCAGCAGAGCCCATAGCGGGGGGGAACTAGATGAGCAGTACTTC
TRBJ2-3 | TRBV5-1 | NA | NA | CASSPRWGDTSTDTQYF | TGCGCCAGCAGCCCCCGATGGGGGGATACTAGCACAGATACGCAGTATTTT
TRBJ2-1 | TRBV20-1 | NA | NA | CSANPGGLIGEQFF | TGCAGTGCCAACCCTGGGGGGTTGATTGGTGAGCAGTTCTTC
TRBJ2-7 | TRBV6-5 | few | NA | CASSYASPSGEQYF | TGTGCCAGCAGTTACGCTAGCCCCAGTGGAGAGCAGTACTTC
TRBJ2-5 | TRBV20-1 | NA | TRBD2 | CSAPGLAGGLGETQYF | TGCAGTGCTCCCGGACTAGCGGGGGGGCTTGGAGAGACCCAGTACTTC
TRBJ1-2 | TRBV20-1 | NA | NA | CSARELRGPSNGYTF | TGCAGTGCTAGAGAACTCCGCGGGCCTTCAAATGGCTACACCTTC
TRBJ2-7 | TRBV18 | NA | NA | CASSPLRKDYEQYF | TGTGCCAGCTCACCACTTAGGAAGGACTACGAGCAGTACTTC
TRBJ1-2 | TRBV27 | NA | NA | CASSRTSISGYTF | TGTGCCAGCAGCCGGACCTCTATTAGCGGCTACACCTTC
TRBJ2-7 | TRBV3-1 | NA | TRBD1 | CASRPRTGGFYEQYF | TGTGCCAGCAGGCCTCGGACAGGGGGCTTCTACGAGCAGTACTTC
TRBJ2-7 | TRBV18 | few | NA | CASSLPDSHEQYF | TGTGCCAGCTCACTCCCTGACTCTCACGAGCAGTACTTC
TRBJ2-7 | TRBV6-5 | few | NA | CASTVMAGTDHEQYF | TGTGCCAGCACAGTCATGGCAGGGACCGACCACGAGCAGTACTTC
TRBJ2-5 | TRBV9 | few | TRBD2 | CASSVATSGGAETQYF | TGTGCCAGCAGCGTAGCTACGAGCGGGGGGGCCGAGACCCAGTACTTC
TRBJ1-2 | TRBV7-2 | many | NA | CASSPLRVGYTF | TGTGCCAGCAGCCCGTTAAGGGTCGGCTACACCTTC
TRBJ2-7 | TRBV10-3 | few | TRBD1 | CAIRGDRLSYEQYF | TGTGCCATCAGGGGGGACAGGTTATCCTACGAGCAGTACTTC
TRBJ2-1 | TRBV5-1 | NA | NA | CASSSPGPSSNEQFF | TGCGCCAGCAGTTCACCGGGCCCCAGCAGCAATGAACAGTTCTTC